A single sample is the source of the 24 T cell receptor beta chains below, sequenced in a study of blood T cell repertoires in COVID-19. TCRdb's copy holds only in-frame clones and misses some; the assay was immunoSEQ multiplex PCR. The repertoire has under 250,000 clones, 65% to 90% of them found once; the top ten carry 13%. The sequenced sample was peripheral blood. Source of these receptors: a human donor in a cohort sampled during active COVID-19.

As DNA, the CDR3 is TGCGCCAGCAGCTTGGCGGGGAGGGTCCACGAGCAGTACTTC. This sequence encodes CASSLAGRVHEQYF. V gene TRBV5-1 combines with J gene TRBJ2-7; the match to TRBD2 covers 7 bases. Germline assignment: CDR1 SGHRS and CDR2 YFSETQ. V lost 0 bases and J lost 5; bases outside the gene matches: 5. The CDR3 covers 14 residues.

The chain recombines TRBV14 with TRBJ2-7; D is unclear. CDR3 size: 11 residues. From germline, CDR1 is SGHDN and CDR2 FVKESK. Between the trimmed V and J ends, which lost 1 base and 6 bases, there was a span of 4 bases. CDR3 sequence: CASSQGGEQYF. The CDR3 DNA follows: TGTGCCAGCAGCCAAGGAGGCGAGCAGTACTTC.

The chain employs TRBV14 and TRBJ2-1; possibly TRBD2 for D (7 bases). V was shortened by 4 bases and J by 10 bases, with 20 bases between the two germline ends. The CDR3 spans 15 residues. Germline V lookup: CDR1 SGHDN, CDR2 FVKESK. CDR3 residues: CASSRRGGPGPEQFF. The CDR3 nucleotides are TGTGCCAGCAGCCGAAGGGGGGGTCCCGGTCCGGAGCAGTTCTTC.

J is TRBJ2-3 and V is TRBV7-9, with TRBD1 matching 8 bases. The CDR3 consists of 15 residues. J lost 2 bases, V lost 1 base, and 2 bases had no gene match. Germline CDR1 and CDR2: SEHNR and FQNEAQ (reference sequence). CDR3 loop: CASSLGQGATDTQYF. The CDR3 coding sequence is TGTGCCAGCAGCTTAGGCCAGGGGGCCACAGATACGCAGTATTTT.

V is TRBV27 and J is TRBJ1-5; D unresolved. Germline CDR1 MNHEY, CDR2 SMNVEV (reference sequence). The CDR3 contains 15 residues. V lost 0 bases to trimming and J lost 7 bases, with 13 bases between them. CDR3 bases: TGTGCCAGCAGTTTATCCGTCGGGGTCAACCAGCCCCAGCATTTT. Translation gives CASSLSVGVNQPQHF.

This clone was counted a single time. The chain carries TRBV3-1 (or the pseudogene TRBV3-2) and TRBJ2-2; D is undetermined. CDR3 length: 16 residues. Germline lookup yields CDR1 LGHDT and CDR2 YNNKEL (reference sequence). The V and J ends lost 0 bases and 6 bases respectively, with 14 bases between them. The CDR3 loop is CASSQEVGRFSGELFF. The CDR3 region has the DNA TGTGCCAGCAGCCAAGAGGTGGGCCGATTTTCCGGGGAGCTGTTTTTT.

The J gene is TRBJ2-1, the V gene TRBV27, with a tentative D call TRBD2 (6 bases). The germline V gene encodes CDR1 MNHEY and CDR2 SMNVEV (reference sequence). This CDR3 is 15 amino acids long. V lost 2 bases and J 6 bases, leaving 14 bases between the germline ends. CDR3 amino acids: CASSLRGVYGNEQFF. CDR3 in DNA: TGTGCCAGCAGTTTACGCGGGGTTTACGGCAATGAGCAGTTCTTC.

This clone was counted a few times. This chain connects TRBV2 to TRBJ1-1, with 9 nucleotides matching TRBD1. The V and J ends lost 5 bases and 5 bases, in that order; junction bases with no gene match: 12. This CDR3 spans 16 amino acids. Germline V lookup: CDR1 SNHLY, CDR2 FYNNEI. CDR3 bases: TGTGCCAGCAGTTACTCCCGGGACAGGGCCAGGACTGAAGCTTTCTTT. Translation: CASSYSRDRARTEAFF. The full variable domain, in which reference TRBV2 and TRBJ1-1 provide the parts outside the CDR3, is EPEVTQTPSHQVTQMGQEVILRCVPISNHLYFYWYRQILGQKVEFLVSFYNNEISEKSEIFDDQFSVERPDGSNFTLKIRSTKLEDSAMYFCASSYSRDRARTEAFFGQGTRLTVV.

The chain couples TRBV5-6 to TRBJ1-6; 8 bases fit TRBD1. V dropped 4 bases and J dropped 0; count of bases not matched to a gene: 3. Germline V CDR1 and CDR2: SGHDT, YYEEEE. CDR3 length: 16 residues. CDR3 DNA: TGTGCCAGCAGCCTCGACAGGGGCTCCTATAATTCACCCCTCCACTTT. Translating it yields CASSLDRGSYNSPLHF. Full variable domain (rest looked up from reference TRBV5-6 and TRBJ1-6): DAGVTQSPTHLIKTRGQQVTLRCSPKSGHDTVSWYQQALGQGPQFIFQYYEEEERQRGNFPDRFSGHQFPNYSSELNVNALLLGDSALYLCASSLDRGSYNSPLHFGNGTRLTVT.

The chain couples TRBV5-1 to TRBJ1-1; the D is unclear. Germline CDR1 and CDR2: SGHRS and YFSETQ. V lost 4 bases, J lost 3 bases, and 13 bases lay in between. The CDR3 spans 14 residues. CDR3 sequence reads: CASSLSPRDTEAFF. Written as DNA, the CDR3 is TGCGCCAGCAGCCTCTCACCTCGGGACACTGAAGCTTTCTTT.

This clone has only one observation. At the DNA level, this CDR3 is encoded by other sequences in the same sample as well. This chain uses TRBV5-1 with TRBJ2-7, with TRBD2 matching over 7 bases. The CDR3 consists of 14 residues. Unmatched junction bases numbered 3, after V lost 3 bases and J lost 0 bases. CDR1 and CDR2 from the germline V gene are SGHRS and YFSETQ. In DNA, the CDR3 is TGCGCCAGCAGCTCTGGGACTATCTCCTACGAGCAGTACTTC. Amino acid sequence: CASSSGTISYEQYF. Full variable domain (remainder filled in from reference TRBV5-1 and TRBJ2-7): KAGVTQTPRYLIKTRGQQVTLSCSPISGHRSVSWYQQTPGQGLQFLFEYFSETQRNKGNFPGRFSGRQFSNSRSEMNVSTLELGDSALYLCASSSGTISYEQYFGPGTRLTVT.

This clone was recorded only once. The rearrangement uses TRBV19 and TRBJ2-1; D perhaps matches TRBD2 (6 bases). The germline CDR1 and CDR2 sequences are LNHDA and SQIVND (reference sequence). This CDR3 is built from 15 residues. V dropped 1 base and J dropped 5 bases, with 12 bases sitting between them. In DNA form, the CDR3 reads TGTGCCAGTAGTATAGGGGCTAGCGCAGACAATGAGCAGTTCTTC. This codes for CASSIGASADNEQFF.

This chain joins TRBV28 and TRBJ1-4; no definite D call. V dropped 5 bases and J dropped 4 bases, with 5 bases sitting between them. The CDR3 contains 12 residues. Per the germline V gene, CDR1 is MDHEN and CDR2 is SYDVKM. The CDR3 DNA reads TGTGCCAGCAGTCCTTTTAATGAAAAACTGTTTTTT. Its translation is CASSPFNEKLFF.

The V gene is TRBV18, the J gene TRBJ1-2; 8 bases line up with TRBD1. Germline values: CDR1 KGHSH, CDR2 LQKENI. The CDR3 is 13 residues long. V shed 6 bases and J 3 bases; nucleotides not matched to a gene: 3. CDR3 sequence reads: CASSSTGDYGYTF. Written as DNA, the CDR3 is TGTGCCAGCTCGTCGACAGGGGACTATGGCTACACCTTC.

The chain carries TRBV2 and TRBJ2-1; 7 bases map to TRBD2. The germline V gene has CDR1 SNHLY and CDR2 FYNNEI. The CDR3 is made up of 13 amino acids. With V trimmed by 6 bases and J by 5 bases, 4 bases remained unmatched. The chain's CDR3 is CASRREGHNEQFF. The CDR3, as DNA: TGTGCCAGCAGGAGGGAGGGCCACAATGAGCAGTTCTTC.

The chain is built from TRBV18 and TRBJ2-2, with 8 bases identical to TRBD2. This CDR3 contains 17 residues. Germline V gene data show CDR1 as KGHSH and CDR2 as LQKENI. The J segment lost 5 bases and the V segment lost 2 bases, leaving 10 bases of the junction unmatched. This chain's CDR3 is CASSPGSGRIGTGELFF. The CDR3, as DNA: TGTGCCAGCTCACCAGGGAGCGGGAGAATCGGGACCGGGGAGCTGTTTTTT.

V gene TRBV5-1 combines with J gene TRBJ2-5; tentative D call: TRBD2 (5 bases). The germline gives CDR1 SGHRS, CDR2 YFSETQ. This CDR3 is 13 amino acids long. With 3 bases removed from V and 4 bases from J, the gap between germline ends came to 10 bases. In DNA form, the CDR3 reads TGCGCCAGCAGCTCCGGGGTGGTAGAGACCCAGTACTTC. This translates into CASSSGVVETQYF.

The V gene is TRBV4-1, the J gene TRBJ2-7; a weak D match, TRBD1 (6 bases). Germline CDR1 reads MGHRA; CDR2 reads YSYEKL. Trimming shortened V by 2 bases and J by 7 bases, and 18 bases separated the two germline ends. This CDR3 comprises 15 residues. CDR3 sequence (DNA): TGCGCCAGCAGCCAACCCCGGATAGGGGGTCGGGAGCAGTACTTC. This encodes CASSQPRIGGREQYF.

The chain couples TRBV4-1 to TRBJ2-7, with D possibly being TRBD2 (5 bases). The germline V gene has CDR1 MGHRA and CDR2 YSYEKL. V dropped 1 base and J dropped 2 bases, with 15 bases sitting between them. The length of the CDR3 is 16 residues. The CDR3 spells CASSQGRGIPPYEQYF. CDR3 DNA: TGCGCCAGCAGCCAAGGGCGAGGGATTCCTCCCTACGAGCAGTACTTC.

The chain carries TRBV7-8 and TRBJ2-1, with 9 bases matching TRBD1. Germline CDR1 SGHVS, CDR2 FQNEAQ. This CDR3 is built from 17 residues. J was trimmed by 4 bases and V by 5 bases; bases with no gene match: 12. In DNA, the CDR3 is TGTGCCAGCAGCCACACCCGGGACAGGGAGAATTACAATGAGCAGTTCTTC. Translation: CASSHTRDRENYNEQFF.

The CDR3 here is CASSDPGLVHEQFF. CDR3 coding DNA: TGTGCCAGCAGTGATCCGGGACTAGTCCACGAGCAGTTCTTC. V gene TRBV7-2 combines with J gene TRBJ2-1, with 8 bases identical to TRBD2. Germline values: CDR1 SGHTA, CDR2 FQGNSA. This CDR3 contains 14 residues. Trimming cost V 6 bases and J 10 bases; bases outside gene matches: 11.

The J gene is TRBJ2-5, the V gene TRBV15; D possibly corresponds to TRBD2 (6 bases). In germline, CDR1 is LNHNV, CDR2 YYDKDF (reference sequence). V was shortened by 5 bases and J by 7 bases, with 14 bases between the two germline ends. The CDR3 has 13 residues. The CDR3, as DNA: TGTGCCACCAGCGTCGGGACTCAGGGGACCCAGTACTTC. It codes for CATSVGTQGTQYF.

V gene TRBV5-1 combines with J gene TRBJ2-3, with TRBD1 matching over 8 bases. CDR1 and CDR2 from the germline V gene are SGHRS and YFSETQ. J was trimmed by 0 bases and V by 4 bases; bases with no gene match: 4. The length of the CDR3 is 15 residues. The CDR3 nucleotides are TGCGCCAGCAGCCAACGGGACAGGAGCACAGATACGCAGTATTTT. Encoded protein: CASSQRDRSTDTQYF.

This clone occurred once. The rearrangement uses TRBV27 and TRBJ1-1, with D perhaps TRBD1 (6 bases). Germline values: CDR1 MNHEY, CDR2 SMNVEV (reference sequence). This CDR3 is 16 amino acids long. V was pared by 5 bases and J by 5 bases, with 21 bases between. CDR3 DNA: TGTGCCAGCAGTCCGATAACAGGGAGCGTTCAAACTGAAGCTTTCTTT. Protein sequence: CASSPITGSVQTEAFF.